This entry describes one T cell receptor (beta chain). Germline loops: CDR1 LGHNA, CDR2 YNFKEQ. This CDR3 region has 16 residues. The V and J ends lost 3 bases and 0 bases respectively, with 14 bases between them. This entry comes from a study of T cells after somatic rescue of genetic block. Profiling relied on immunoSEQ multiplex PCR, and the TCRdb table lists in-frame clones only, not all of them. The sample contains 88,000 or so clones, 75% to 90% of which appear only once. Input material: peripheral blood mononuclear cells (PBMCs). The TCR comes from a young woman. The chain uses TRBV4-2 and TRBJ2-5; D perhaps matches TRBD1 (6 bases). The CDR3 loop is CASSQPMGHNQETQYF. The CDR3 DNA follows: TGTGCCAGCAGCCAGCCGATGGGACATAACCAAGAGACCCAGTACTTC.